Listed here are 17 T cell receptor beta chains from one sample, sequenced in a study of control samples from healthy donors and cancer patients. Only in-frame clones appear in the TCRdb table, and some are missing; sequencing was by immunoSEQ multiplex PCR. The table includes roughly 29,000 clones, 87% detected once. The sequenced material came from formalin-fixed, paraffin-embedded tissue. These receptor sequences come from a female donor with melanoma.

The chain carries TRBV10-3 and TRBJ2-5; unclear D gene. The germline V gene encodes CDR1 ENHRY and CDR2 SYGVKD. CDR3 length: 12 residues. V was clipped by 3 bases and J by 5 bases, with 7 bases between them. This CDR3 is CAISERHETQYF. The CDR3 coding sequence is TGTGCCATCAGTGAAAGACACGAGACCCAGTACTTC.

The CDR3 reads CASSPRQARENEQFF. Here the CDR3 DNA reads TGTGCCAGCAGTCCCCGGCAGGCGCGGGAAAATGAGCAGTTCTTC. The chain carries TRBV6-5 and TRBJ2-1, with D possibly matching TRBD2 (6 bases). From germline, CDR1 is MNHEY and CDR2 SVGAGI. Between the trimmed V and J ends, which lost 5 bases and 7 bases, there was a span of 18 bases. This CDR3 comprises 15 residues.

CDR3 DNA: TGTGCCAGCAAGTGGGCTAGCACAGATACGCAGTATTTT. The encoded protein is CASKWASTDTQYF. V usage is TRBV6-5 and J usage is TRBJ2-3; D remains ambiguous. Trimming shortened V by 7 bases and J by 0 bases, and 8 bases separated the two germline ends. This CDR3 is built from 13 residues. Germline loops: CDR1 MNHEY, CDR2 SVGAGI.

The chain has TRBV11-2 and TRBJ1-5; weak D call: TRBD1 (5 bases). The ends were cut back, 5 bases at V and 5 bases at J, with 10 bases in the middle. Germline V gene sequence: CDR1 SGHAT, CDR2 FQNNGV. The CDR3 consists of 13 residues. The CDR3 DNA follows: TGTGCCAGCAGCCCAGGGTGGGATCAGCCCCAGCATTTT. This translates into CASSPGWDQPQHF.

The chain employs TRBV5-5 and TRBJ1-1, with D possibly matching TRBD1 (5 bases). Looked up from germline, CDR1 is SGHKS and CDR2 is YYEKEE (reference sequence). The CDR3 contains 16 residues. V lost 1 base to trimming and J lost 4 bases, with 17 bases between them. The CDR3 DNA is TGTGCCAGCAGCTTGCAGGGTCCAGTAGGGAGCACTGAAGCTTTCTTT. This codes for CASSLQGPVGSTEAFF.

This clone was picked up one time. The chain joins TRBV12-3 or TRBV12-4 to TRBJ2-2, with D unresolved. With 3 bases removed from V and 7 bases from J, the gap between germline ends came to 3 bases. The CDR3 totals 11 residues. The CDR3 region is CASSFIGELFF. The CDR3 nucleotides read TGTGCCAGCAGTTTTATCGGGGAGCTGTTTTTT.

The chain uses TRBV5-1 and TRBJ1-4; D may be TRBD1 (5 bases). Per germline, CDR1 SGHRS and CDR2 YFSETQ. Trimming took off 0 bases at V and 4 bases at J, with 10 bases between the two ends. The CDR3 length is 15 residues. The DNA for the CDR3 is TGCGCCAGCAGCTTGGGGGGCAGCTTTAATGAAAAACTGTTTTTT. This codes for CASSLGGSFNEKLFF.

The chain links TRBV12-3 or TRBV12-4 to TRBJ2-1; a weak D match, TRBD1 (5 bases). This CDR3 comprises 12 residues. V gave up 6 bases and J gave up 9 bases, with 12 bases separating them. CDR3 sequence (DNA): TGTGCCAGCAGAACTGGGGCCGGTGAGCAGTTCTTC. The encoded protein is CASRTGAGEQFF.

This clone appeared once. The rearrangement links TRBV20-1 to TRBJ2-2; no firm D call. The ends were cut back, 6 bases at V and 6 bases at J, with 8 bases in the middle. The CDR3 covers 11 residues. The germline V gene has CDR1 DFQATT and CDR2 SNEGSKA (reference sequence). Written as DNA, the CDR3 is TGCAGTGCCACCCTCGCCGGGGAGCTGTTTTTT. It codes for CSATLAGELFF.

This clone was seen only once. The chain is built from TRBV5-1 and TRBJ2-2; no firm D call. Germline assignment: CDR1 SGHRS and CDR2 YFSETQ. There are 14 residues in the CDR3. V was clipped by 0 bases and J by 5 bases, with 8 bases between them. The CDR3 loop is CASSLGQATGELFF. CDR3 nucleotide sequence: TGCGCCAGCAGCTTGGGGCAGGCGACCGGGGAGCTGTTTTTT.

This clone has a handful of counts. The rearrangement joins TRBV3-1 (or the pseudogene TRBV3-2) to TRBJ2-7; no definite D call. The V gene lost 1 base and the J gene lost 6 bases, with 28 bases spanning the gap. CDR3 length: 19 amino acids. Looked up from germline, CDR1 is LGHDT and CDR2 is YNNKEL (reference sequence). The CDR3, as DNA: TGTGCCAGCAGCCAAGCCCCCGCTGACATCAACAACGCCCTCTCCGAGCAGTACTTC. Its protein product is CASSQAPADINNALSEQYF.

This clone was observed a handful of times. This rearrangement joins TRBV7-9 to TRBJ2-5; the D gene is possibly TRBD1 (7 bases). The CDR3 length is 14 residues. The germline V and J ends were trimmed by 8 bases and 4 bases, with 17 bases remaining between them. Germline V gives CDR1 SEHNR, CDR2 FQNEAQ (reference sequence). CDR3 region: CASGIGQGGETQYF. The DNA of the CDR3 is TGTGCCAGCGGAATAGGGCAGGGGGGAGAGACCCAGTACTTC.

The chain carries TRBV18 and TRBJ2-1, with D perhaps TRBD1 (5 bases). Trimming pared 0 bases from V and 1 base from J, leaving 7 bases between. The germline V gene has CDR1 KGHSH and CDR2 LQKENI. This CDR3 region has 15 residues. The CDR3: CASSPPSGSYNEQFF. CDR3 DNA: TGTGCCAGCTCACCACCCTCAGGGTCCTACAATGAGCAGTTCTTC.

In DNA form, the CDR3 reads TGCGCCAGCAGCTTACAGGGGACTGAAGCTTTCTTT. Translating gives CASSLQGTEAFF. J is TRBJ1-1 and V is TRBV5-1; TRBD1 matches 7 bases. The germline gives CDR1 SGHRS, CDR2 YFSETQ. The CDR3 extends over 12 amino acids. The V gene end was trimmed by 2 bases and the J gene end by 5 bases; junction bases not matched to a gene: 0.

The chain uses TRBV15 and TRBJ1-6, with D unclear. The germline V gene has CDR1 LNHNV and CDR2 YYDKDF (reference sequence). Trimming removed 5 bases from V and 7 bases from J, with 9 bases in between. The CDR3 has 13 amino acids. This CDR3 reads CATSGSRNSPLHF. For the CDR3, the DNA is TGTGCCACCAGCGGTTCGAGAAATTCACCCCTCCACTTT.

The J gene is TRBJ1-2, the V gene TRBV2, with TRBD1 matching 8 bases. There are 15 residues in the CDR3. V lost 3 bases and J lost 7; bases outside the gene matches: 10. Germline CDR1 SNHLY, CDR2 FYNNEI. The CDR3 region has the DNA TGTGCCAGCAGTGACAGTCAGGGGGCATGGTCTGGCTACACCTTC. It translates to CASSDSQGAWSGYTF.

The chain is built from TRBV11-3 and TRBJ2-7, with D perhaps matching TRBD2 (5 bases). The CDR3 is 14 residues long. The germline V gene encodes CDR1 SGHNT and CDR2 YENEEA. V lost 5 bases to trimming and J lost 3 bases, with 14 bases between them. The chain's CDR3 is CASSARGTSYEQYF. CDR3 coding DNA: TGTGCCAGCAGCGCACGAGGAACTAGCTACGAGCAGTACTTC.